This record covers a single T cell receptor beta chain. This specimen comes from a study of shared clonotypes between healthy human individuals. This CDR3 comprises 15 residues. Deletions cut 1 base from V and 1 base from J, with 11 bases between. Germline V CDR1 and CDR2: LGHNA, YNFKEQ. Libraries were prepared by immunoSEQ multiplex PCR; TCRdb keeps only in-frame clonotypes and omits some of them. The data hold 400,000 to 550,000 clones, with roughly 85% observed a single time. This receptor was identified in a woman in her thirties or forties in good health. Some clones in this sample may be carry-over from other donors' samples. The sequenced material came from PBMCs. The V gene is TRBV4-2, the J gene TRBJ2-7, with D possibly called TRBD1 or TRBD2 (5 bases each). CDR3: CASSQVGTESYEQYF. In DNA, the CDR3 is TGTGCCAGCAGCCAAGTGGGGACGGAGTCCTACGAGCAGTACTTC.